The 25 T cell receptor beta chains given below trace back to one sample, sequenced in a study of glioma-infiltrating T cells after dendritic cell vaccination. The data were produced by immunoSEQ multiplex PCR, yet TCRdb's version contains in-frame clones alone and is incomplete. The data show about 50,000 clones, around nine tenths seen once. The time point denotes: after dendritic cell vaccination, including at tumor progression/relapse. This specimen was blood, taken after dendritic cell vaccination. These receptors all come from a human donor with glioblastoma.

As DNA, the CDR3 is TGTGCCAGCAGCCCTCGGACAGGGGTCTATGGCTACACCTTC. As protein: CASSPRTGVYGYTF. J is TRBJ1-2 and V is TRBV9; 9 bases line up with TRBD1. The CDR3 is 14 residues long. J was trimmed by 4 bases and V by 4 bases; bases with no gene match: 5. The germline V gene encodes CDR1 SGDLS and CDR2 YYNGEE.

This clone appeared a single time. The gene calls are TRBV2 and TRBJ2-1, with a weak D call TRBD2 (6 bases). This CDR3 spans 20 amino acids. Deletions cut 3 bases from V and 0 bases from J, with 24 bases between. Germline CDR1 is SNHLY and CDR2 is FYNNEI. CDR3 sequence: CASSEIGGNGVGYSYNEQFF. The CDR3 DNA reads as TGTGCCAGCAGTGAGATAGGAGGGAACGGAGTGGGATACTCCTACAATGAGCAGTTCTTC.

This chain uses TRBV2 with TRBJ2-7, with D unclear. Trimming took 5 bases from V and 4 from J, leaving 15 bases between them. The CDR3 covers 14 residues. Germline V gene data show CDR1 as SNHLY and CDR2 as FYNNEI. The CDR3 sequence is CASSLHGANYEQYF. For the CDR3, the DNA is TGTGCCAGCAGTTTACATGGTGCAAATTACGAGCAGTACTTC.

The V and J genes are TRBV5-4 and TRBJ2-3; 9 nucleotides match TRBD2. The CDR3 contains 17 residues. Germline CDR1 reads SGHNT; CDR2 reads YYREEE (reference sequence). The trim removed 4 bases at V and 7 bases at J, leaving 16 bases unmatched. The CDR3 sequence is CASSIGSASGAGNTQYF. In nucleotides, the CDR3 is TGTGCCAGCAGCATTGGATCGGCTAGCGGGGCCGGGAATACGCAGTATTTT.

This chain connects TRBV11-2 to TRBJ1-5, with a possible D match to TRBD1 (5 bases). Germline-derived CDR1 and CDR2 are SGHAT and FQNNGV. The CDR3 sequence is 14 residues long. The ends were cut back, 0 bases at V and 7 bases at J, with 10 bases in the middle. The CDR3 loop is CASSLDLKGQPQHF. The CDR3 nucleotides are TGTGCCAGCAGCTTAGATCTTAAGGGGCAGCCCCAGCATTTT.

This clone was seen a few times. The chain links TRBV2 to TRBJ1-1; maybe TRBD1 (6 bases). This CDR3 has 11 amino acids. Germline V CDR1 and CDR2: SNHLY, FYNNEI. CDR3: CLSGAGTEAFF. Written as DNA, the CDR3 is TGTCTCTCAGGGGCAGGCACTGAAGCTTTCTTT. Based on the CDR3 plus reference TRBV2 and TRBJ1-1, the full variable domain is EPEVTQTPSHQVTQMGQEVILRCVPISNHLYFYWYRQILGQKVEFLVSFYNNEISEKSEIFDDQFSVERPDGSNFTLKIRSTKLEDSAMYFCLSGAGTEAFFGQGTRLTVV.

The CDR3, as DNA: TGTGCCAGCAGTGAAGGGCCAGCGGGAGGGCCAGAGACCCAGTACTTC. Translated, it gives CASSEGPAGGPETQYF. The chain employs TRBV2 and TRBJ2-5; 10 bases align to TRBD2. CDR1 and CDR2 (germline): SNHLY, FYNNEI. The CDR3 consists of 16 residues. After removal of 1 base from V and 4 bases from J, the junction contained 6 bases not matched to a gene.

The CDR3 here is CAIFDYGYTF. For the CDR3, the DNA is TGTGCCATCTTCGACTATGGCTACACCTTC. This chain connects TRBV28 to TRBJ1-2; D not resolved. V was trimmed by 10 bases and J by 3 bases, leaving 6 bases between them. The CDR3 extends over 10 amino acids. Germline CDR1 is MDHEN and CDR2 is SYDVKM.

CDR3 sequence: CASRLSNTEAFF. DNA of the CDR3: TGTGCCAGCAGACTTTCGAACACTGAAGCTTTCTTT. This rearrangement joins TRBV6-1 to TRBJ1-1; D gene uncertain. Germline V CDR1 and CDR2: MNHNS, SASEGT. The CDR3 totals 12 residues. V dropped 6 bases and J dropped 1 base, with 6 bases sitting between them.

This sequence joins TRBV11-1 and TRBJ2-1, with D uncertain. Between the trimmed V and J ends, which lost 2 bases and 3 bases, there was a span of 8 bases. The V gene's germline CDR1 is SGHAT and CDR2 FQDESV (reference sequence). The CDR3 loop spans 14 amino acids. CDR3: CASSLFYGYNEQFF. As DNA, the CDR3 is TGTGCCAGCAGCTTATTTTACGGCTACAATGAGCAGTTCTTC. Drawing the rest from reference TRBV11-1 and TRBJ2-1, the complete variable domain is EAEVAQSPRYKITEKSQAVAFWCDPISGHATLYWYRQILGQGPELLVQFQDESVVDDSQLPKDRFSAERLKGVDSTLKIQPAELGDSAMYLCASSLFYGYNEQFFGPGTRLTVL.

The rearrangement uses TRBV30 and TRBJ1-2, with 8 bases lining up with TRBD1. Trimming cost V 6 bases and J 1 base; bases outside gene matches: 7. The CDR3 is made up of 14 amino acids. CDR1 is GTSNPN and CDR2 is SVGIG in the germline V gene (reference sequence). In DNA form, the CDR3 reads TGTGCCTGTAATCGGGACAGGAGTAACTATGGCTACACCTTC. As protein: CACNRDRSNYGYTF.

V usage is TRBV6-1 and J usage is TRBJ2-3; 13 bases are a match to TRBD2. Per the germline V gene, CDR1 is MNHNS and CDR2 is SASEGT. Germline trimming cut 6 bases from V and 11 bases from J; bases unmatched to any gene: 8. This CDR3 contains 14 residues. The CDR3 DNA follows: TGTGCCAGCAGGCAACTAGCGGGAGGGAGCATGCAGTATTTT. This encodes CASRQLAGGSMQYF.

Remarks on this clone: The junction does not match germline at one end; this may be a read error. V gene TRBV7-7 combines with J gene TRBJ2-1, with TRBD1 matching 9 bases. The CDR3 consists of 15 residues. Per germline, CDR1 SSHAT and CDR2 FNYEAQ (reference sequence). CDR3 protein: CASSLGTGLHNEQFF. The DNA of the CDR3 is TGTGCTAGCAGCTTAGGGACAGGGCTGCACAATGAGCAGTTCTTC. Using reference TRBV7-7 and TRBJ2-1 for the parts outside the CDR3, the full variable domain is GAGVSQSPRYKVTKRGQDVTLRCDPISSHATLYWYQQALGQGPEFLTYFNYEAQPDKSGLPSDRFSAERPEGSISTLTIQRTEQRDSAMYRCASSLGTGLHNEQFFGPGTRLTVL.

The genes are TRBV10-3 and TRBJ1-1; D is undetermined. V was clipped by 3 bases and J by 1 base, with 6 bases between them. CDR1 and CDR2 from the germline V gene are ENHRY and SYGVKD. This CDR3 contains 13 residues. The CDR3 DNA follows: TGTGCCATCAGTGATGCCGGGAACACTGAAGCTTTCTTT. This sequence encodes CAISDAGNTEAFF.

This clone has only a few counts. The J gene is TRBJ1-2, the V gene TRBV10-3, with D tentatively TRBD1 (5 bases). Trimming took off 8 bases at V and 1 base at J, with 14 bases between the two ends. The CDR3 is made up of 14 amino acids. Germline CDR1 and CDR2: ENHRY and SYGVKD. The CDR3 sequence is CAIRETEFNYGYTF. The DNA of the CDR3 is TGTGCCATCCGGGAGACAGAGTTTAACTATGGCTACACCTTC.

About this clone itself: This same CDR3 is encoded by further DNA sequences in the sample. The chain carries TRBV5-1 and TRBJ1-2, with D possibly being TRBD1 (5 bases). CDR1 and CDR2 (germline): SGHRS, YFSETQ. CDR3 length: 14 residues. Trimming pared 0 bases from V and 3 bases from J, leaving 9 bases between. CDR3 sequence: CASSLAGADYGYTF. The CDR3 DNA reads TGCGCCAGCAGCTTGGCTGGGGCGGACTATGGCTACACCTTC.

V is TRBV28 and J is TRBJ2-7, with D possibly matching TRBD2 (5 bases). Germline CDR1 reads MDHEN; CDR2 reads SYDVKM. V was trimmed by 3 bases and J by 8 bases, leaving 11 bases between them. CDR3 length: 12 residues. In DNA, the CDR3 is TGTGCCAGCAGTTTCACGTCGGGAAAGCAGTACTTC. Protein: CASSFTSGKQYF. Complete variable domain (other parts from reference TRBV28 and TRBJ2-7): DVKVTQSSRYLVKRTGEKVFLECVQDMDHENMFWYRQDPGLGLRLIYFSYDVKMKEKGDIPEGYSVSREKKERFSLILESASTNQTSMYLCASSFTSGKQYFGPGTRLTVT.

Written as DNA, the CDR3 is TGTGCCACAGGGGGACTTCCAGCGGGAGGGCCCTCGAACACCGGGGAGCTGTTTTTT. Its translation is CATGGLPAGGPSNTGELFF. The chain employs TRBV10-3 and TRBJ2-2, with 10 bases lining up with TRBD2. CDR1 is ENHRY and CDR2 is SYGVKD in the germline V gene. The CDR3 sequence is 19 residues long. The V and J ends lost 10 bases and 0 bases, in that order; junction bases with no gene match: 17.

The rearrangement uses TRBV27 and TRBJ2-2; D unresolved. Trimming removed 2 bases from V and 6 bases from J, with 4 bases in between. Germline loops: CDR1 MNHEY, CDR2 SMNVEV (reference sequence). This CDR3 spans 12 amino acids. The CDR3 region is CASSLPPGELFF. The CDR3, as DNA: TGTGCCAGCAGTTTACCTCCCGGGGAGCTGTTTTTT.

The chain employs TRBV6-5 and TRBJ2-5; 7 positions agree with TRBD2. V dropped 4 bases and J dropped 5; count of bases not matched to a gene: 7. The CDR3 spans 14 residues. In germline, CDR1 is MNHEY, CDR2 SVGAGI. The CDR3 sequence is CASSSGGWVETQYF. The CDR3 DNA is TGTGCCAGCAGTTCCGGGGGGTGGGTGGAGACCCAGTACTTC.

The sample holds one count of this clone. The chain recombines TRBV23-1 with TRBJ2-7; TRBD1 matches at 7 bases. TRBV23-1 counts as an open reading frame of uncertain function. The CDR3 has 14 amino acids. V gave up 2 bases and J gave up 5 bases; unmatched junction bases: 6. The CDR3: CASSQRQGKNEQYF. The CDR3 DNA is TGCGCCAGCAGTCAACGACAGGGAAAAAACGAGCAGTACTTC.

This chain connects TRBV28 to TRBJ1-1, with 7 bases that match TRBD1. V lost 3 bases to trimming and J lost 0 bases; unmatched junction nucleotides: 1. The CDR3 extends over 14 amino acids. Germline loops: CDR1 MDHEN, CDR2 SYDVKM. CDR3: CASSLGTVNTEAFF. The DNA of the CDR3 is TGTGCCAGCAGTTTGGGGACAGTGAACACTGAAGCTTTCTTT.

This chain connects TRBV29-1 to TRBJ2-1; a possible D gene is TRBD2 (6 bases). The length of the CDR3 is 12 residues. Trimming cost V 3 bases and J 6 bases, with 9 bases left between them. Germline CDR1 reads SQVTM; CDR2 reads ANQGSEA. The CDR3 sequence: CSVERGSNEQFF. The DNA of the CDR3 is TGCAGCGTTGAGCGGGGAAGCAATGAGCAGTTCTTC.

This clone was seen only once. The chain has TRBV10-3 and TRBJ1-3, with 10 bases matching TRBD1. There are 17 residues in the CDR3. V dropped 7 bases and J dropped 4; count of bases not matched to a gene: 13. Germline lookup yields CDR1 ENHRY and CDR2 SYGVKD. The CDR3 protein is CAITDSRDRGIGNTIYF. In DNA, the CDR3 is TGTGCCATCACCGACAGCCGGGACAGGGGTATCGGAAACACCATATATTTT.

The rearrangement links TRBV11-1 to TRBJ2-7; 8 nucleotides align to TRBD2. CDR1 and CDR2 (germline): SGHAT, FQDESV (reference sequence). The V segment lost 5 bases and the J segment 2 bases; nucleotides outside the gene matches: 2. CDR3 length equals 13 residues. The CDR3 is CASSGGRTYEQYF. CDR3 nucleotide sequence: TGTGCCAGCAGCGGCGGGAGGACCTACGAGCAGTACTTC.